This TCR beta chain was recovered during a study of read filtering for tumor transcriptome and immune sequencing. Points from the study as a whole: IR-seq and RNA-seq agreed better without single-read clonotypes.

The library was built from about 400 ng RNA with molecular barcoded adaptors for alpha/delta and beta/gamma chains. A single record per CDR3 protein comes from TCRdb applying MiXCR to the reads. The table includes around 48,000 distinct CDR3 sequences, around 20% detected once. This clonotype was counted ten times or more. Its antigen is not identified. CDR1 is SGHTA and CDR2 is FQGNSA in the germline V gene. The CDR3 contains 16 residues. V shed 5 bases and J 8 bases; nucleotides not matched to a gene: 14. What was sequenced was a population of CD138-negative cells sorted from bone marrow. The TCR was taken from a donor at least 40 years old with multiple myeloma. The V call is TRBV7-2, the J call TRBJ1-4; 7 bases agree with TRBD1. Written as DNA, the CDR3 is TGTGCCAGCAGCCCGAGGATGTCGCTGACAGGGGAAAAACTGTTTTTT. Encoded protein: CASSPRMSLTGEKLFF.